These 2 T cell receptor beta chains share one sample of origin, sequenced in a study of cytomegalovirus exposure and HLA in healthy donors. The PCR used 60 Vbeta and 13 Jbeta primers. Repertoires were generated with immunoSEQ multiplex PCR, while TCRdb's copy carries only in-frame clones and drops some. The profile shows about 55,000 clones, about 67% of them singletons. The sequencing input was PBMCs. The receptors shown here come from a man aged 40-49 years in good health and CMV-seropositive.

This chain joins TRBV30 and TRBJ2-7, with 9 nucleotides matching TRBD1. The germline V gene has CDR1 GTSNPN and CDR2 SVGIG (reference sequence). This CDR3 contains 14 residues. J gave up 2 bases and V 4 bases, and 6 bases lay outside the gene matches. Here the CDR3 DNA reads TGTGCCTGGACTAGGACAGGGGAGACCTACGAGCAGTACTTC. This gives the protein CAWTRTGETYEQYF.

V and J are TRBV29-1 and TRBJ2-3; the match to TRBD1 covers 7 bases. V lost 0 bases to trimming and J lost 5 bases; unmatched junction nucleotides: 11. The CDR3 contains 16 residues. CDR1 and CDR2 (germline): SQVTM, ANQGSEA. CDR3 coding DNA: TGCAGCGTTGAAGAGGGTATCGGGGCAGGGGGAGATACGCAGTATTTT. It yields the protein CSVEEGIGAGGDTQYF.